A single sample gave rise to the 13 T cell receptor beta chains below, sequenced in a study of cytomegalovirus exposure and HLA in healthy donors. In the PCR, 60 Vbeta and 13 Jbeta primers were used. The protocol was immunoSEQ multiplex PCR, while the TCRdb copy is restricted to in-frame clones and leaves out a portion. Of 120,000 to 150,000 clones in the sample, over 75% are singletons; the top ten hold about 1.7%. The material sequenced was PBMCs. These receptors originate from a woman in her twenties or thirties in good health and CMV-seronegative.

The CDR3 spells CASSLAGTSGVKEQFF. CDR3 nucleotides: TGTGCCAGCAGCTTGGCCGGGACTAGCGGGGTCAAGGAGCAGTTCTTC. This rearrangement joins TRBV7-3 to TRBJ2-1; 13 positions match TRBD2. CDR1 SGHTA and CDR2 FQGTGA come from the germline V gene. This CDR3 region has 16 residues. V was clipped by 3 bases and J by 10 bases; unmatched bases: 9.

This clone came up once. The CDR3 loop is CASSLDTGNTEAFF. The DNA of the CDR3 is TGCGCCAGCAGCTTGGATACAGGCAACACTGAAGCTTTCTTT. The chain uses TRBV5-1 and TRBJ1-1; D may be TRBD1 (5 bases). Germline V lookup: CDR1 SGHRS, CDR2 YFSETQ. The CDR3 loop spans 14 amino acids. V gave up 0 bases and J gave up 2 bases, with 8 bases separating them.

This clone was found a few times. The gene calls are TRBV27 and TRBJ1-5, with TRBD1 identical over 12 bases. The CDR3 spans 17 residues. Unmatched junction bases numbered 8, after V lost 6 bases and J lost 2 bases. Per the germline V gene, CDR1 is MNHEY and CDR2 is SMNVEV (reference sequence). The CDR3 nucleotides are TGTGCCAGCAGAGTCCGGGGACAGGGGGCAGGCAATCAGCCCCAGCATTTT. Its protein product is CASRVRGQGAGNQPQHF.

This chain links TRBV13 with TRBJ1-1; D uncertain. The V gene lost 1 base and the J gene lost 3 bases, with 6 bases spanning the gap. The CDR3 is 13 amino acids. Germline V CDR1 and CDR2: PRHDT, FYEKMQ (reference sequence). CDR3 residues: CASSLVTYTEAFF. CDR3 DNA sequence: TGTGCCAGCAGCTTAGTGACTTACACTGAAGCTTTCTTT.

The chain employs TRBV19 and TRBJ2-4, with 10 positions matching TRBD2. Germline V gene sequence: CDR1 LNHDA, CDR2 SQIVND (reference sequence). J gave up 11 bases and V 1 base, and 11 bases lay outside the gene matches. The CDR3 totals 16 residues. The CDR3 region is CASSIGLAGGSEVQYF. The DNA for the CDR3 is TGTGCCAGTAGTATAGGACTAGCGGGCGGATCTGAGGTTCAGTACTTC.

With regard to this clone: Mismatch with germline at one junction end may stem from a read error. The rearrangement joins TRBV5-1 to TRBJ1-2, with TRBD1 matching 10 bases. Per germline, CDR1 SGHRS and CDR2 YFSETQ. The CDR3 runs to 14 residues. The CDR3: CASRFIGQGDGYTF. The DNA for the CDR3 is TGCGCCAGCCGCTTTATAGGACAGGGGGACGGCTACACCTTC.

The gene calls are TRBV7-8 and TRBJ2-7, with 8 bases aligning to TRBD1. The CDR3 sequence is 13 residues long. J was trimmed by 4 bases and V by 8 bases; bases with no gene match: 7. CDR1 is SGHVS and CDR2 is FQNEAQ in the germline V gene. The CDR3 DNA is TGTGCCAGCGAAGGACAGGGTGTGTACGAGCAGTACTTC. Translating it yields CASEGQGVYEQYF.

Remarks on this clone: This sample includes further DNA sequences coding for the same CDR3. The CDR3 spells CASSQIQGAEQYF. For the CDR3, the DNA is TGCGCCAGCAGCCAAATTCAGGGGGCCGAGCAGTACTTC. V and J are TRBV5-1 and TRBJ2-7, with TRBD1 matching 8 bases. The CDR3 is made up of 13 amino acids. Germline CDR1 and CDR2: SGHRS and YFSETQ. V lost 4 bases and J lost 6; bases outside the gene matches: 6.

The chain couples TRBV2 to TRBJ2-2; a possible D gene is TRBD2 (5 bases). Looked up from germline, CDR1 is SNHLY and CDR2 is FYNNEI. The V gene lost 5 bases and the J gene lost 4 bases, with 5 bases spanning the gap. There are 12 residues in the CDR3. DNA of the CDR3: TGTGCCAGCAGTACTAGCACCGGGGAGCTGTTTTTT. It yields the protein CASSTSTGELFF.

The V gene is TRBV5-1, the J gene TRBJ2-7, with a weak D call TRBD1 (5 bases). Germline loops: CDR1 SGHRS, CDR2 YFSETQ. The V end lost 2 bases, the J end lost 5 bases, and 17 bases lay between the germline ends. The CDR3 totals 15 residues. CDR3 amino acids: CASSFRIDRDDEQYF. For the CDR3, the DNA is TGCGCCAGCAGCTTCAGAATAGACAGAGACGACGAGCAGTACTTC.

The gene calls are TRBV5-1 and TRBJ2-5; tentative D call: TRBD2 (7 bases). This CDR3 has 14 amino acids. Trimming removed 3 bases from V and 5 bases from J, with 14 bases in between. Germline loops: CDR1 SGHRS, CDR2 YFSETQ. The CDR3 coding sequence is TGCGCCAGCAGCTCCCCGGGGGGCGGGGAGACCCAGTACTTC. Protein product: CASSSPGGGETQYF.

This clone showed up just a few times. The chain carries TRBV28 and TRBJ2-2; D perhaps matches TRBD1 (6 bases). The germline V gene encodes CDR1 MDHEN and CDR2 SYDVKM. V was shortened by 6 bases and J by 2 bases, with 10 bases between the two germline ends. There are 14 residues in the CDR3. Written as DNA, the CDR3 is TGTGCCAGCAGAGGGGACACCAACACCGGGGAGCTGTTTTTT. Translating it yields CASRGDTNTGELFF.

This chain uses TRBV6-1 with TRBJ2-3; TRBD2 might be the D (5 bases). This CDR3 is 13 amino acids long. Germline V gives CDR1 MNHNS, CDR2 SASEGT. Trimming took 2 bases from V and 5 from J, leaving 8 bases between them. CDR3 sequence reads: CASSEMSGDTQYF. In DNA, the CDR3 is TGTGCCAGCAGTGAAATGAGCGGAGATACGCAGTATTTT.